This T cell receptor beta chain was found in a study of cytomegalovirus exposure and HLA in healthy donors (dated by TCRdb to 2015 to 2018). With regard to the full study: According to a later analysis, the roughly 130 validation repertoires were produced on the same platform as the approximately 620 repertoires of the first cohort. The study aimed to test whether signatures of past pathogen exposure could be identified by cataloging public T cell receptors. Besides the first cohort of around 670 subjects, a separate validation cohort made up of about 120 different subjects was used. To predict cytomegalovirus infection status, the study combined high-throughput TCR immunosequencing, statistical association of individual TCRs with disease status, and machine learning. What the work shows at the level of the full study, not this receptor alone: Cytomegalovirus status was reported to be diagnosed by the classifier with high specificity and sensitivity in both the original and validation cohorts. Of the cluster scores, 90% to 95% were above 0 in a later analysis, which found that TCRs clustered in the first cohort also tended to co-occur in the 110 or so validation repertoires. Across donors, most TCR sequences were observed very rarely, whereas some public TCRs were present in many individuals. A few of the identified cytomegalovirus-associated TCR beta chains were confirmed in vitro to be specific for cytomegalovirus antigens. The study gave a list of about 170 TCR beta chains associated with cytomegalovirus. The validation cohort had no HLA typing available for a later analysis, so co-occurrence within that cohort was assessed over all 110 or so repertoires. The authors suggested that the approach could potentially be extended to other disease states and immunological phenotypes.

The donors belonged to the validation cohort of 120 subjects, which was separate from the approximately 700-subject first cohort. Points on this clone: No antigen is known for it. The input lacks base qualities; no much larger clone sits a single base away.

V sheds 4 bases and J sheds 9 bases, leaving 23 bases between their ends. CDR1 and CDR2 were assigned from the germline V gene as SGHRS and YFSETQ. The CDR3 goes from the cysteine to the phenylalanine over 16 residues. Only CDR3 DNA is held: 48 bases, read in frame from base 1. Receptor amplification or capture employed the immunoSEQ multiplex PCR assay. Processing in the source paper ran as follows. To diagnose cytomegalovirus status from the catalog of TCR beta chain sequences, a statistical classification framework was built. Imported from immuneACCESS, the table was reduced by TCRdb to in-frame sequences with V and J called. These copies leave out some clones; in studies compared against another copy, an unresolved V gene accounts for under half, and the cause of the remainder is not known. The DNA gave D and trimming, while V, J and clone size come from that table. The sample table records about 140,000 clones; about 94% of these occur just once. About 1.7% of the sample comes from the top ten.

The specimen sequenced was PBMCs. The V gene is TRBV5-1 and the J gene is TRBJ2-1, with TRBD2 tentatively as D gene (6 bases match). This clonotype was obtained from a man younger than 30 in good health and CMV-seropositive. The CDR3 protein is CASSRELAPDRGEQFF. The nucleotides are TGCGCCAGCAGCAGGGAACTAGCTCCGGATAGGGGTGAGCAGTTCTTC.